This T cell receptor beta chain was identified in a study of cytomegalovirus exposure and HLA in healthy donors. The PCR contained 60 Vbeta and 13 Jbeta primers. Here immunoSEQ multiplex PCR was the method, and the copy in TCRdb shows in-frame clones only, minus some. This sample has 85,000 to 100,000 clones, with about nine tenths found just once. Germline CDR1 is SGHRS and CDR2 is YFSETQ. The CDR3 contains 15 residues. V lost 3 bases and J lost 3; bases outside the gene matches: 8. General observations from the study: Among TCR sequences, most were rare, though some public TCRs appeared in many donors. Sequence variants that were highly shared formed a cluster that was likely a sequencing artifact. For most TCR beta V segments, an earlier analysis put the productive rate at about 90% or about 30% of the time.

This clone was recorded once. Its antigen is undetermined. This chain joins TRBV5-1 and TRBJ2-7; 8 nucleotides agree with TRBD2. The sequence was obtained from a man younger than 35 in good health and CMV-seronegative. Sequenced: PBMCs. CDR3 nucleotides: TGCGCCAGCAGCTCGGGAGGGACGGTAAGCTACGAGCAGTACTTC. Translation gives CASSSGGTVSYEQYF.